This T cell receptor (beta chain) originates from a study of a mutant IDH1 vaccine in newly diagnosed glioma. Study context: Averaging about 37 years of age, treated patients were around 60% male and 37.5% female. Those enrolled had earlier been treated with radiotherapy, temozolomide, or both, mostly both.

Notes on this clone: Its antigen is not identified.

TCRdb keeps only in-frame clones here, not all; method: immunoSEQ multiplex PCR. The sample has about 67,000 clones; around 82% are singletons. This CDR3 is built from 13 residues. Trimming stripped 4 bases from V and 8 bases from J, with 11 bases between. Per germline, CDR1 SGHDN and CDR2 FVKESK. Study observations and caveats: Induction of immune responses by the vaccine occurred in more than 85% of patients.

Time point of the sample: baseline, week 1 (first vaccination visit). Regarding treatment: pre-vaccination baseline after standard-of-care therapy. The source material was peripheral blood mononuclear cells (PBMCs), sampled from a glioma patient treated with radiotherapy, temozolomide or both. This sequence was found in a woman between 18 and 29 years old with glioma. Some clones in this sample may be carry-over from other donors' samples. The chain recombines TRBV14 with TRBJ2-2; no definite D call. CDR3 sequence reads: CASSRALPGELFF. As DNA, the CDR3 is TGTGCCAGCAGCCGAGCGTTACCAGGGGAGCTGTTTTTT.